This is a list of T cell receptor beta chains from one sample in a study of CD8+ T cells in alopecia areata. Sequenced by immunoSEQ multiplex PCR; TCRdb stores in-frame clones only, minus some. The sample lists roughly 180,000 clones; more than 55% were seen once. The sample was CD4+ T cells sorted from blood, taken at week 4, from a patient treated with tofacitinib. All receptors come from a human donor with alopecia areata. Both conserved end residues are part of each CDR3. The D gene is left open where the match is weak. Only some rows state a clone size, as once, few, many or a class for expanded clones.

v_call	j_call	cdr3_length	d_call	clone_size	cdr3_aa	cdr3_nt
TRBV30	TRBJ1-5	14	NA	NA	CAWSGGNGNQPQHF	TGTGCCTGGAGTGGGGGTAACGGCAATCAGCCCCAGCATTTT
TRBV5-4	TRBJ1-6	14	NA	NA	CASSVKQGSSPLHF	TGTGCCAGCAGCGTAAAACAGGGAAGTTCACCCCTCCACTTT
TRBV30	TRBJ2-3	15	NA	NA	CAWSWGVTSTDTQYF	TGTGCCTGGAGCTGGGGAGTAACTAGCACAGATACGCAGTATTTT
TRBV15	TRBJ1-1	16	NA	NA	CATSRGRDPKNTEAFF	TGTGCCACCAGCAGAGGACGGGACCCCAAGAACACTGAAGCTTTCTTT
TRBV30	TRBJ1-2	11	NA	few	CAWSRNYGYTF	TGTGCCTGGAGTAGGAACTATGGCTACACCTTC
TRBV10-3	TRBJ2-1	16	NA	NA	CAISPMVGSSYNEQFF	TGTGCCATCAGTCCAATGGTGGGTTCCTCCTACAATGAGCAGTTCTTC
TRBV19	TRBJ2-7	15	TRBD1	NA	CASSSRTGGAYEQYF	TGTGCCAGTAGTTCCCGGACAGGGGGGGCCTACGAGCAGTACTTC
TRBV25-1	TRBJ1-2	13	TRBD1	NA	CASRDRDFYGYTF	TGTGCCAGCAGAGACAGGGACTTCTATGGCTACACCTTC
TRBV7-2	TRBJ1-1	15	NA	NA	CASSLTFWMNTEAFF	TGTGCCAGCAGCTTAACGTTCTGGATGAACACTGAAGCTTTCTTT
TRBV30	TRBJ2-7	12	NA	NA	CAWSVGRYEQYF	TGTGCCTGGAGTGTAGGCAGGTACGAGCAGTACTTC
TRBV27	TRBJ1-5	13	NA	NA	CASSPLTNQPQHF	TGTGCCAGCAGTCCCCTAACCAATCAGCCCCAGCATTTT
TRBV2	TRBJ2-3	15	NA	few	CASSGRTRGTDTQYF	TGTGCCAGCAGTGGGAGGACCCGGGGCACAGATACGCAGTATTTT
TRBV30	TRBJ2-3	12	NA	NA	CAWNPLGKPQYF	TGTGCCTGGAATCCTTTGGGTAAACCACAGTATTTT
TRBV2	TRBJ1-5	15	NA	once	CASSGAGGRNQPQHF	TGTGCCAGCAGTGGGGCGGGAGGTCGCAATCAGCCCCAGCATTTT
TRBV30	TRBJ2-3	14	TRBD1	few	CAWRKGTGADTQYF	TGTGCCTGGAGGAAGGGGACAGGGGCAGATACGCAGTATTTT
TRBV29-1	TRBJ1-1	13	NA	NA	CSVQQGSRPEAFF	TGCAGCGTGCAACAGGGAAGTAGGCCTGAAGCTTTCTTT
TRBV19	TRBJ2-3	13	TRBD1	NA	CASRGDREDTQYF	TGTGCCAGTAGGGGGGACAGAGAAGATACGCAGTATTTT
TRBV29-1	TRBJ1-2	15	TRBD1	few	CSGAGTATTNYGYTF	TGCAGCGGTGCCGGGACAGCCACCACTAACTATGGCTACACCTTC
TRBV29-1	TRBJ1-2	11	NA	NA	CSVEDSRLNTF	TGCAGCGTTGAAGATAGTAGACTGAACACCTTC
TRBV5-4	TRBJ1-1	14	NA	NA	CASSLGLGGTEAFF	TGTGCCAGCAGCCTAGGTCTGGGGGGAACTGAAGCTTTCTTT
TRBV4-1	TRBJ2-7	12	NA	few	CASSQGAYEQYF	TGCGCCAGCAGCCAAGGGGCCTACGAGCAGTACTTC
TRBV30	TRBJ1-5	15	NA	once	CAWSGGDYSNQPQHF	TGTGCCTGGAGTGGGGGGGACTATAGCAATCAGCCCCAGCATTTT
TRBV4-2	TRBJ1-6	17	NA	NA	CASSQAWGKGVNSPLHF	TGTGCCAGCAGCCAGGCGTGGGGTAAGGGCGTGAATTCACCCCTCCACTTT
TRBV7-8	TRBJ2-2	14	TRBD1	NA	CASSRDRRTGELFF	TGTGCCAGCAGCAGGGACAGGCGCACCGGGGAGCTGTTTTTT
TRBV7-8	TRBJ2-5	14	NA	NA	CASSLETVQETQYF	TGTGCCAGCAGCTTAGAGACAGTACAAGAGACCCAGTACTTC
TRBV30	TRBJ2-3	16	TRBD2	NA	CAWNTGLAVRTDTQYF	TGTGCCTGGAATACGGGACTAGCGGTCCGAACAGATACGCAGTATTTT
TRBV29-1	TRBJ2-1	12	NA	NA	CSVEDLGNEQFF	TGCAGCGTTGAAGATCTCGGGAATGAGCAGTTCTTC
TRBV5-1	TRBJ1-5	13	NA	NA	CASSQASNQPQHF	TGCGCCAGCAGCCAGGCTTCCAATCAGCCCCAGCATTTT
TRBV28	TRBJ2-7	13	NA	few	CASSLGIRGEQYF	TGTGCCAGCAGTTTAGGAATTCGGGGGGAGCAGTACTTC
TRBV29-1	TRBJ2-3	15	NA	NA	CSVLGLGVGTDTQYF	TGCAGCGTTCTAGGGTTGGGGGTTGGCACAGATACGCAGTATTTT
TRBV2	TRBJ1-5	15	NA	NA	CASSVARTPNQPQHF	TGTGCCAGCAGTGTGGCGAGGACACCGAATCAGCCCCAGCATTTT
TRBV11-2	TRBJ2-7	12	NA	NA	CASSSGWDEQYF	TGTGCCAGCAGCTCCGGTTGGGACGAGCAGTACTTC
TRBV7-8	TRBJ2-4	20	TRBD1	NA	CASSLAAYPTGGDTKNIQYF	TGTGCCAGCAGCTTAGCGGCATACCCAACAGGGGGCGATACCAAAAACATTCAGTACTTC
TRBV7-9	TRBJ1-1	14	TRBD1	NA	CASSFQQGDTEAFF	TGTGCCAGCAGCTTTCAACAGGGGGACACTGAAGCTTTCTTT
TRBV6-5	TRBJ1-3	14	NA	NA	CASSSHGVGNTIYF	TGTGCCAGCAGCTCCCACGGGGTTGGAAACACCATATATTTT
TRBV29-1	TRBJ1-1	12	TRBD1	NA	CSVLPGQVEAFF	TGCAGCGTCCTACCCGGACAGGTTGAAGCTTTCTTT
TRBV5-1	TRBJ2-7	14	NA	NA	CASSPGGQSYEQYF	TGCGCCAGCAGCCCGGGCGGGCAGTCCTACGAGCAGTACTTC